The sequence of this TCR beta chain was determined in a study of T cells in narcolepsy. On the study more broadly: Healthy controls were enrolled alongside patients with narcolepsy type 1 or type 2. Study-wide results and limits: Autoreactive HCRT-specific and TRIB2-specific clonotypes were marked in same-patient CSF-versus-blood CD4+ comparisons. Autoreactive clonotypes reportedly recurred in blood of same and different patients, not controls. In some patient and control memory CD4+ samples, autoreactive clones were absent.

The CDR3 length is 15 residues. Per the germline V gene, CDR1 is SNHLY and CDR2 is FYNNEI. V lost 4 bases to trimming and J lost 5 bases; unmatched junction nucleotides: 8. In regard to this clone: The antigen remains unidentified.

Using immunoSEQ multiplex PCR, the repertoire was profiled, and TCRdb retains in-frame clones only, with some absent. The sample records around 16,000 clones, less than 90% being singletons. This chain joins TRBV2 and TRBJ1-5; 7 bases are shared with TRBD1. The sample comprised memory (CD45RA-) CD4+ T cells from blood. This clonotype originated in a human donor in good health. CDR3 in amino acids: CASSGTGDRDQPQHF. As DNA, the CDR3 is TGTGCCAGCAGTGGAACTGGGGACAGAGATCAGCCCCAGCATTTT.